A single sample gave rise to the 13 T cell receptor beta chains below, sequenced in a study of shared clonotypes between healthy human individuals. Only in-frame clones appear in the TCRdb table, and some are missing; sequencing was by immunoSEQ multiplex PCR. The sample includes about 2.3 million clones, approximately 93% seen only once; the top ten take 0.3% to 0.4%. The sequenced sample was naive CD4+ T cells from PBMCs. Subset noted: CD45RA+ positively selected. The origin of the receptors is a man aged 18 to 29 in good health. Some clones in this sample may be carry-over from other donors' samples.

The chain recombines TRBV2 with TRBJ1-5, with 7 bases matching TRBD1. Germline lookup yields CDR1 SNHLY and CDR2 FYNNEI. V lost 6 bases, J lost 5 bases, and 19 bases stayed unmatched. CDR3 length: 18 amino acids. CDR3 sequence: CASRPGNRGWLGDQPQHF. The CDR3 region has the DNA TGTGCCAGCAGGCCGGGGAACAGGGGTTGGTTGGGCGATCAGCCCCAGCATTTT.

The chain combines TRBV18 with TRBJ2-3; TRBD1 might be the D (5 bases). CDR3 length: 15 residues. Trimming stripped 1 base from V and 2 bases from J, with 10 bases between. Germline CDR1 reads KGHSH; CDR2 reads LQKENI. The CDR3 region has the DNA TGTGCCAGCTCACCACGTAACAGGACCACAGATACGCAGTATTTT. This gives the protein CASSPRNRTTDTQYF.

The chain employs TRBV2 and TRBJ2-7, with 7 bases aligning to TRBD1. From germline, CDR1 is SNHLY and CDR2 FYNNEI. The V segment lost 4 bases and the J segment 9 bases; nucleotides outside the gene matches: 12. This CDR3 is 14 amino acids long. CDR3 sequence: CASSAQRQGSVQYF. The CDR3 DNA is TGTGCCAGCAGTGCCCAGAGACAGGGTTCTGTGCAGTACTTC.

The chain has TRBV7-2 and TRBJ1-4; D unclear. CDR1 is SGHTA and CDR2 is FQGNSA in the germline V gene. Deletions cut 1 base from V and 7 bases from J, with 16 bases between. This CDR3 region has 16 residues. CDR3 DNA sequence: TGTGCCAGCAGCTTAGTCGGGTCTAAAGCGAGTGAAAAACTGTTTTTT. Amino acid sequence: CASSLVGSKASEKLFF.

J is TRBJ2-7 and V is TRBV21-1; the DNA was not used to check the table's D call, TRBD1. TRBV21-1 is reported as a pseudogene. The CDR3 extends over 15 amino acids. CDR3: CASSKRAGASYEQYF. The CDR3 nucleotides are TGTGCCAGCAGCAAACGCGCAGGGGCCTCCTACGAGCAGTACTTC.

CDR3 nucleotide sequence: TGCGCCAGCAGCACTGGACTAGCGGCAGATACGCAGTATTTT. Amino acids: CASSTGLAADTQYF. The J gene is TRBJ2-3, the V gene TRBV5-1; TRBD2 matches 10 bases. Germline V CDR1 and CDR2: SGHRS, YFSETQ. V dropped 4 bases and J dropped 4; count of bases not matched to a gene: 3. This CDR3 comprises 14 residues.

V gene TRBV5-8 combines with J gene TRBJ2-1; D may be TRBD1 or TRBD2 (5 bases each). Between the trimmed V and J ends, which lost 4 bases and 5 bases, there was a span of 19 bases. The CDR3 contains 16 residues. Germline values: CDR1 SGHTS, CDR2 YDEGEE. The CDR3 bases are TGTGCCAGCAGCCCGGACGACGGGACGGTGGACAATGAGCAGTTCTTC. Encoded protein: CASSPDDGTVDNEQFF.

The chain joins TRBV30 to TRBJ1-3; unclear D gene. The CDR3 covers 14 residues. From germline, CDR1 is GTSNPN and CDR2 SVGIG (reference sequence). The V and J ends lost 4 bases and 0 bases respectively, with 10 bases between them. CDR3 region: CAWNEGRSGNTIYF. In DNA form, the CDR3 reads TGTGCCTGGAATGAAGGACGCTCTGGAAACACCATATATTTT.

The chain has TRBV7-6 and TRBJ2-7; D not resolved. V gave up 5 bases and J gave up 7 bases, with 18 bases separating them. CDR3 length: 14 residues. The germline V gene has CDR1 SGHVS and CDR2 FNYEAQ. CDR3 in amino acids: CASSPSSYLGEQYF. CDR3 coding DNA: TGTGCCAGCAGCCCATCCTCTTATTTGGGTGAGCAGTACTTC.

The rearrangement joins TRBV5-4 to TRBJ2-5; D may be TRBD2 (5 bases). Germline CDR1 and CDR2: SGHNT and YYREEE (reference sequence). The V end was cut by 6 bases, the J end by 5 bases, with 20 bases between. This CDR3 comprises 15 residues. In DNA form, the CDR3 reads TGTGCCAGCACCCTCGGCGGACTCGAAGGGGAGACCCAGTACTTC. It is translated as CASTLGGLEGETQYF.

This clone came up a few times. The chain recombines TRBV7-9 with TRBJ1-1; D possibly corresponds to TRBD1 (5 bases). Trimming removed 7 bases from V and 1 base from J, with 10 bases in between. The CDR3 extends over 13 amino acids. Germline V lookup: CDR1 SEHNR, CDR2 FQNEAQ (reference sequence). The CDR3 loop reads CASTVTGNTEAFF. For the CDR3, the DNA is TGTGCCAGCACCGTCACAGGGAACACTGAAGCTTTCTTT.

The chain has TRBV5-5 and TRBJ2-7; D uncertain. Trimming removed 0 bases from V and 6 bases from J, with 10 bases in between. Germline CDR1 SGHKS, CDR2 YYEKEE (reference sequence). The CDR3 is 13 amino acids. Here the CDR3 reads CASSLAPFGEQYF. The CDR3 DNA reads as TGTGCCAGCAGCTTGGCCCCCTTCGGCGAGCAGTACTTC.

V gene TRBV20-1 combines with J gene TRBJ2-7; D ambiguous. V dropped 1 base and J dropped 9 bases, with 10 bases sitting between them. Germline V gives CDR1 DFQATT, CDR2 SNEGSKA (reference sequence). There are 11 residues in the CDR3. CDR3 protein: CSARAGVGQYF. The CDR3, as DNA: TGCAGTGCTAGAGCTGGTGTTGGGCAGTACTTC.